This T cell receptor beta chain is from a study of blood T cell repertoires in COVID-19. Looking at the study overall: T cells, B-cell-depleted T cells, or PBMCs provided the cDNA or gDNA that served as material.

This clone was observed once. In the authors' workflow: Amplifying reference gene primers gave estimates of nucleated cell counts. Method: immunoSEQ multiplex PCR; TCRdb's copy keeps in-frame clones and lacks some. V, J and clone size are those of that table, while D and trimming were read from the DNA. The top ten clones hold approximately 3.1% of a sample with over 90,000 clones, about 90% of them seen once. The source is a man in his fifties in a cohort sampled during active COVID-19. The sequenced material came from peripheral blood.

CDR3 coding DNA: TGTGCCACCGGGACAGGGAACTATGGCTACACCTTC. Translated, it gives CATGTGNYGYTF. The chain combines TRBV10-3 with TRBJ1-2; 9 nucleotides align to TRBD1. CDR1 and CDR2 (germline): ENHRY, SYGVKD. The V segment lost 10 bases and the J segment 2 bases; nucleotides outside the gene matches: 2. The CDR3 consists of 12 residues.